Only a few counts were recorded for the clone carrying this T cell receptor (beta chain). This sample was included in a study of beta chain features in type 1 diabetes. The CDR3 extends over 11 amino acids. V lost 6 bases, J lost 13 bases, and 13 bases lay in between. The germline V gene encodes CDR1 MDHEN and CDR2 SYDVKM. Sequenced material consisted of expressed TCRB transcripts (all of the isolated RNA was reverse transcribed). TCRdb's table, derived via immunoSEQ multiplex PCR, lists solely in-frame clones and lacks some. The table has roughly 180,000 clones, around 13% seen once; the top ten hold around 0.63%.

Sequenced material: central memory CD4+ T cells from blood. This clonotype was sampled from a woman younger than 35 in good health. The chain has TRBV28 and TRBJ2-1, with D perhaps matching TRBD1 (6 bases). The CDR3 DNA sequence: TGTGCCAGCAGCAAGGTTGGGACACAGTTCTTC. The encoded protein is CASSKVGTQFF.